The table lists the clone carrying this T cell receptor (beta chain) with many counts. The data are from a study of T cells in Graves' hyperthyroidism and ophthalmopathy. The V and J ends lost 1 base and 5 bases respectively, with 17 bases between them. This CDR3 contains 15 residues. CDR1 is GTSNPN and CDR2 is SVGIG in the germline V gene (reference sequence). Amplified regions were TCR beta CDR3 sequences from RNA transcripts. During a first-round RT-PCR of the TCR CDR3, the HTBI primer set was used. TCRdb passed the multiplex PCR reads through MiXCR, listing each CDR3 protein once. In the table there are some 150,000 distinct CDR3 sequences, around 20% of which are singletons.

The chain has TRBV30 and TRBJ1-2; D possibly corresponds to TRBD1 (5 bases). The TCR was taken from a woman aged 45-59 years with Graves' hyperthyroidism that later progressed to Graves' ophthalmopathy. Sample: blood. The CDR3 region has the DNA TGTGCCTGGAGTGCCTCAGGGCAGGGTCCATATGGCTACACCTTC. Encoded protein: CAWSASGQGPYGYTF.